The subject of this entry is one T cell receptor (beta chain). Some clones are missing from TCRdb's copy, which holds only in-frame ones; the method was immunoSEQ multiplex PCR. The data show 630,000 or so clones, around 87% seen once. This entry comes from a study of shared T cell receptors in the human thymus. Deletions cut 4 bases from V and 1 base from J, with 22 bases between. This CDR3 region has 18 residues. CDR1 is LGHNA, CDR2 YSLEER, per germline. The same sample was also used in a study of human thymus T cells. That work states: From resections taken during corrective heart surgery, the thymus tissue was obtained.

This TCR was recovered from a boy less than two years old with a congenital heart defect. The chain employs TRBV4-3 and TRBJ1-1, with D perhaps matching TRBD1 (6 bases). Sequencing used thymocytes. Here the CDR3 reads CASSRHGEGGAKNTEAFF. In DNA, the CDR3 is TGCGCCAGCAGCCGCCACGGGGAGGGGGGTGCAAAGAACACTGAAGCTTTCTTT.